A single sample gave rise to the 15 T cell receptor beta chains below, sequenced in a study of pediatric ulcerative colitis. Some clones are missing from TCRdb's copy, which holds only in-frame ones; the method was immunoSEQ multiplex PCR. This sample has under 70,000 clones, with about 90% found just once. Sequenced input: blood. These receptors were obtained from a boy younger than 18 who was a control in a study of pediatric ulcerative colitis.

V is TRBV6-6 and J is TRBJ1-2; D is ambiguous. The CDR3 has 15 residues. The V gene lost 5 bases and the J gene lost 4 bases, with 17 bases spanning the gap. Germline V gives CDR1 MNHNY, CDR2 SVGAGI (reference sequence). The CDR3 spells CASSTSLDSTYGYTF. The DNA of the CDR3 is TGTGCCAGCAGTACCTCCCTGGATTCAACCTATGGCTACACCTTC.

The CDR3 DNA sequence: TGTGCCAGCAGCTTAGGCGGGGGGGACACTGAAGCTTTCTTT. It yields the protein CASSLGGGDTEAFF. This chain uses TRBV13 with TRBJ1-1; possibly TRBD1 for D (5 bases). Germline CDR1 and CDR2: PRHDT and FYEKMQ (reference sequence). CDR3 size: 14 residues. V lost 0 bases to trimming and J lost 3 bases, with 8 bases between them.

The chain uses TRBV27 and TRBJ2-1; 10 positions agree with TRBD2. J lost 5 bases, V lost 5 bases, and 3 bases had no gene match. Germline V gene data show CDR1 as MNHEY and CDR2 as SMNVEV (reference sequence). CDR3 length: 14 amino acids. The CDR3 DNA sequence: TGTGCCAGCAGTCCGGGACTAGCGAACAATGAGCAGTTCTTC. It yields the protein CASSPGLANNEQFF.

V gene TRBV30 combines with J gene TRBJ2-1; 14 bases align to TRBD2. The CDR3 contains 13 residues. V lost 0 bases and J lost 12; bases outside the gene matches: 1. In germline, CDR1 is GTSNPN, CDR2 SVGIG (reference sequence). DNA of the CDR3: TGTGCCTGGAGTGTAGGACTAGCGGGGGGGCAGTTCTTC. As protein: CAWSVGLAGGQFF.

This clone appeared a few times. This chain connects TRBV7-6 to TRBJ1-3, with no clear D. The CDR3 runs 13 residues. Germline V lookup: CDR1 SGHVS, CDR2 FNYEAQ. V was trimmed by 5 bases and J by 3 bases, leaving 8 bases between them. The DNA of the CDR3 is TGTGCCAGCAGCCCCGACCGTGGAAACACCATATATTTT. The encoded protein is CASSPDRGNTIYF.

The chain recombines TRBV6-5 with TRBJ2-7; TRBD2 matches 9 bases. Germline V gene sequence: CDR1 MNHEY, CDR2 SVGAGI. This CDR3 spans 14 amino acids. The V gene end was trimmed by 5 bases and the J gene end by 5 bases; junction bases not matched to a gene: 7. This chain's CDR3 is CASSPVLAGNEQYF. CDR3 nucleotides: TGTGCCAGCAGTCCCGTGCTAGCGGGAAACGAGCAGTACTTC.

This clone was observed a handful of times. The chain uses TRBV25-1 and TRBJ1-1; unclear D gene. This CDR3 has 15 amino acids. With 4 bases removed from V and 1 base from J, the gap between germline ends came to 13 bases. Germline V CDR1 and CDR2: MGHDK, SYGVNS. The CDR3 region has the DNA TGTGCCAGCAGTGGCCCTCCTTCAGGGAACACTGAAGCTTTCTTT. It codes for CASSGPPSGNTEAFF.

J is TRBJ2-5 and V is TRBV6-5; possibly TRBD2 for D (6 bases). Germline assignment: CDR1 MNHEY and CDR2 SVGAGI. V shed 4 bases and J shed 5 bases, with 11 bases lying between them. The CDR3 has 13 amino acids. The CDR3 DNA follows: TGTGCCAGCAGTTTACGGGACTCGGAGACCCAGTACTTC. Amino acid sequence: CASSLRDSETQYF.

The gene calls are TRBV6-5 and TRBJ1-3; a weak D match, TRBD1 (5 bases). CDR1 is MNHEY and CDR2 is SVGAGI in the germline V gene. V shed 5 bases and J shed 0 bases, with 8 bases lying between them. There are 14 residues in the CDR3. This CDR3 is CASSRGDSGNTIYF. Here the CDR3 DNA reads TGTGCCAGCAGTAGAGGGGACTCTGGAAACACCATATATTTT.

The CDR3, as DNA: TGTGCCTCTTCGGCTGGGCGCACTGAAGCTTTCTTT. This translates into CASSAGRTEAFF. The gene calls are TRBV30 and TRBJ1-1; D gene ambiguous. V dropped 7 bases and J dropped 4 bases, with 13 bases sitting between them. This CDR3 region has 12 residues. CDR1 GTSNPN and CDR2 SVGIG come from the germline V gene (reference sequence).

The CDR3 DNA sequence: TGTGCCGGCCTCAGATGGTATAATTCACCCCTCCACTTT. As protein: CAGLRWYNSPLHF. V and J are TRBV2 and TRBJ1-6; the D is unclear. Germline CDR1 is SNHLY and CDR2 is FYNNEI. V lost 11 bases and J lost 4, with 12 bases in between. The CDR3 has 13 residues.

The V gene is TRBV4-1, the J gene TRBJ1-4; D perhaps matches TRBD1 (5 bases). Per the germline V gene, CDR1 is MGHRA and CDR2 is YSYEKL. Trimming took off 4 bases at V and 8 bases at J, with 23 bases between the two ends. The CDR3 runs 17 residues. Here the CDR3 DNA reads TGCGCCAGCAGCCCCGTCCGGACTAGGGGCTGGGAGGAAAAACTGTTTTTT. Amino acid sequence: CASSPVRTRGWEEKLFF.

The J gene is TRBJ2-1, the V gene TRBV28; 9 nucleotides line up with TRBD2. Germline V gene sequence: CDR1 MDHEN, CDR2 SYDVKM. The CDR3 sequence is 15 residues long. The J segment lost 9 bases and the V segment lost 5 bases, leaving 11 bases of the junction unmatched. The CDR3 bases are TGTGCCAGCAGTCCCCTTAGCGGGAGAGTGATTGAGCAGTTCTTC. It specifies CASSPLSGRVIEQFF.

The rearrangement uses TRBV9 and TRBJ2-1; 9 positions match TRBD2. The germline gives CDR1 SGDLS, CDR2 YYNGEE. Unmatched junction bases numbered 8, after V lost 3 bases and J lost 7 bases. The CDR3 is 15 amino acids. CDR3: CASSAPGLASNEQFF. The CDR3 DNA is TGTGCCAGCAGCGCTCCGGGACTAGCTTCAAATGAGCAGTTCTTC. Based on the CDR3 plus reference TRBV9 and TRBJ2-1, the full variable domain is DSGVTQTPKHLITATGQRVTLRCSPRSGDLSVYWYQQSLDQGLQFLIQYYNGEERAKGNILERFSAQQFPDLHSELNLSSLELGDSALYFCASSAPGLASNEQFFGPGTRLTVL.

This clone has just a few counts. The chain joins TRBV2 to TRBJ2-7, with 7 positions matching TRBD2. The CDR3 totals 14 residues. The germline CDR1 and CDR2 sequences are SNHLY and FYNNEI. The V gene end was trimmed by 6 bases and the J gene end by 1 base; junction bases not matched to a gene: 6. CDR3 coding DNA: TGTGCCAGCAGGGCCTCCGGGGGGTCCTACGAGCAGTACTTC. It encodes CASRASGGSYEQYF.